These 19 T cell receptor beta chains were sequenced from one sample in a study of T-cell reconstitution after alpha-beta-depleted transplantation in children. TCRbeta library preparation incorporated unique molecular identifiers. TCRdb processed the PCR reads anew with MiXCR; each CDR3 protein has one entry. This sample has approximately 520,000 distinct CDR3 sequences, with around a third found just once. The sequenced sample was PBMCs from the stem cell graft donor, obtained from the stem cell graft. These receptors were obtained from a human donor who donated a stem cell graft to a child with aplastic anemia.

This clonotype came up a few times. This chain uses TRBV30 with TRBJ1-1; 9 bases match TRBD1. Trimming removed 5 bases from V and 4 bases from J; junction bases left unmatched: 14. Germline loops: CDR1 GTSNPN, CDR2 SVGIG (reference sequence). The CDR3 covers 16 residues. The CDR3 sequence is CAWGLTGGTGSTEAFF. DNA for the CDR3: TGTGCCTGGGGACTAACAGGGGGCACAGGTAGCACTGAAGCTTTCTTT.

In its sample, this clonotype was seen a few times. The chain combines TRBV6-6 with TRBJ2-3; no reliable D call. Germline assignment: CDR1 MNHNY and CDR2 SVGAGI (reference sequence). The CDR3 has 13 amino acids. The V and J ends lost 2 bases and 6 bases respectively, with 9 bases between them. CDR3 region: CASSYPEADTQYF. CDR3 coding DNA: TGTGCCAGCAGTTACCCCGAGGCGGATACGCAGTATTTT.

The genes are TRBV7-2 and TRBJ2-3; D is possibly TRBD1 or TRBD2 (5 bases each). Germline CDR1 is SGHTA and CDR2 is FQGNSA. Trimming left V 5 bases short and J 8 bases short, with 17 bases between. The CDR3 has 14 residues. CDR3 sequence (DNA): TGTGCCAGCAGCGGACCGCCTACTAGGGGTACGCAGTATTTT. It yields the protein CASSGPPTRGTQYF. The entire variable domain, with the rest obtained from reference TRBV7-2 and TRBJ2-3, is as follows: GAGVSQSPSNKVTEKGKDVELRCDPISGHTALYWYRQSLGQGLEFLIYFQGNSAPDKSGLPSDRFSAERTGGSVSTLTIQRTQQEDSAVYLCASSGPPTRGTQYFGPGTRLTVL.

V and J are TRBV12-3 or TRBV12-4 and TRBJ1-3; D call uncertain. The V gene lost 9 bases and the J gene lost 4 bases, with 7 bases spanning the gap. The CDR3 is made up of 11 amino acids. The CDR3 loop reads CASNLGNTIYF. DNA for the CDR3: TGTGCCAGTAATTTAGGAAACACCATATATTTT.

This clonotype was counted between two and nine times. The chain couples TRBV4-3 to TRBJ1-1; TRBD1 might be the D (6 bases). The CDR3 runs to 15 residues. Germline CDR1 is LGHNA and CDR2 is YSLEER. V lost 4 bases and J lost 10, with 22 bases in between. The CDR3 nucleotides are TGCGCCAGCAGCCCGACCCTGCTGCAGGGGCCGGGAGCTTTCTTT. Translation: CASSPTLLQGPGAFF.

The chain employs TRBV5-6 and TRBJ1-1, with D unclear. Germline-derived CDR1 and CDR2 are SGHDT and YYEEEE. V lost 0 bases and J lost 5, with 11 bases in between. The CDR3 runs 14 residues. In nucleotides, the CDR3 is TGTGCCAGCAGCTTGGGAGGGCGAGGAACTGAAGCTTTCTTT. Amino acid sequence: CASSLGGRGTEAFF.

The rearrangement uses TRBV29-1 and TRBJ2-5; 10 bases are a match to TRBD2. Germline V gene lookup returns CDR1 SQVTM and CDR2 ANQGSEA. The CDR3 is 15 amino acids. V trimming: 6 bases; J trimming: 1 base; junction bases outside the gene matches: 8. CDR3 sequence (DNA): TGCAGCGTGACTAGAGCGGGAGGGGCCCAAGAGACCCAGTACTTC. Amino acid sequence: CSVTRAGGAQETQYF.

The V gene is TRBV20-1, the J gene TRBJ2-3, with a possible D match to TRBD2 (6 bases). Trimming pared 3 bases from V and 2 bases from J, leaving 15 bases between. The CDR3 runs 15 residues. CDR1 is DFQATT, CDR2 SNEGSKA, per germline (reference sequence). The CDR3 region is CSARETSLNTDTQYF. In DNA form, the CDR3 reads TGCAGTGCTAGGGAAACTAGCCTTAACACAGATACGCAGTATTTT.

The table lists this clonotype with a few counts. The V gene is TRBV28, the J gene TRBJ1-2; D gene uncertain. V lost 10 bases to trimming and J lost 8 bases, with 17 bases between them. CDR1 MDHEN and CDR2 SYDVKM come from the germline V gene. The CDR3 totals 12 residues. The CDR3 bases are TGTGCCACCACTCGGAGGGATGGGGGCTACACCTTC. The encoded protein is CATTRRDGGYTF.

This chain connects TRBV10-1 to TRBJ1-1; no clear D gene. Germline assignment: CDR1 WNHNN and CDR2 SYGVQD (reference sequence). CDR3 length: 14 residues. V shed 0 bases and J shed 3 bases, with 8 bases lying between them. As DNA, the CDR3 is TGCGCCAGCAGTGAGTCCCGGGCGGACACTGAAGCTTTCTTT. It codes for CASSESRADTEAFF.

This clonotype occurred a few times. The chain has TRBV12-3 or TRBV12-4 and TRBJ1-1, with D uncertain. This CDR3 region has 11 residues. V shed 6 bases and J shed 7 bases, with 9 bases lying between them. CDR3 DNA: TGTGCCAGCAGGTTGGACGTTGAAGCTTTCTTT. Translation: CASRLDVEAFF.

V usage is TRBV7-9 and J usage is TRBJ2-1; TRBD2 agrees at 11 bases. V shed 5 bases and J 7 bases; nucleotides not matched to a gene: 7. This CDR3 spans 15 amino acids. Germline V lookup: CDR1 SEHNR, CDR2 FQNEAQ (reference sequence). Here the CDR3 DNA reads TGTGCCAGCAGCCCTCCGGGACTAGCGGATAATGAGCAGTTCTTC. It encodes CASSPPGLADNEQFF.

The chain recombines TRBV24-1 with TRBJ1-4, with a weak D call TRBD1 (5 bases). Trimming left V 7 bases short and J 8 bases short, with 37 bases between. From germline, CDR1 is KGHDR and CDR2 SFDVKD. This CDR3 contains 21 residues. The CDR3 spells CATRSWTLTLVHSGVREKLFF. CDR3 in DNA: TGTGCCACCAGATCATGGACGTTGACGTTGGTTCATTCGGGGGTCCGGGAAAAACTGTTTTTT.

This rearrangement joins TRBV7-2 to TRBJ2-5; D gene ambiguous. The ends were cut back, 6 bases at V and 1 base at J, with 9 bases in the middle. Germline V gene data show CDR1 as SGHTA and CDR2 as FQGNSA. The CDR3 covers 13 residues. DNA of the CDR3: TGTGCCAGCAGGACTCCCCCCCAAGAGACCCAGTACTTC. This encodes CASRTPPQETQYF.

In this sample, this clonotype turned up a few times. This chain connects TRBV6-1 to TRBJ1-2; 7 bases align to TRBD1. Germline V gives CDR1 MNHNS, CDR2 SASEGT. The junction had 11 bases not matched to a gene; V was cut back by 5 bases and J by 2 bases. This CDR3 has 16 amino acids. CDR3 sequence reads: CASSSLNRGKNYGYTF. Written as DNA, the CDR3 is TGTGCCAGCAGTAGCCTTAACAGGGGCAAGAACTATGGCTACACCTTC.

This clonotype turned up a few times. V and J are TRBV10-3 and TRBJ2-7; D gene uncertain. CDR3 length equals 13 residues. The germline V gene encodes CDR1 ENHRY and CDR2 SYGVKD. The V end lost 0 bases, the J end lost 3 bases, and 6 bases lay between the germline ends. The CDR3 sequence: CAISESAVYEQYF. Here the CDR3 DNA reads TGTGCCATCAGTGAGTCCGCAGTCTACGAGCAGTACTTC.

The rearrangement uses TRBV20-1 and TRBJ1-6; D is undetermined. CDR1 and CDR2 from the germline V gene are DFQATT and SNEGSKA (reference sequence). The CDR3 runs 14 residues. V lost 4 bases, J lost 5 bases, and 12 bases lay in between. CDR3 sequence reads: CSAIIGWHNSPLHF. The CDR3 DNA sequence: TGCAGTGCTATTATCGGCTGGCATAATTCACCCCTCCACTTT.

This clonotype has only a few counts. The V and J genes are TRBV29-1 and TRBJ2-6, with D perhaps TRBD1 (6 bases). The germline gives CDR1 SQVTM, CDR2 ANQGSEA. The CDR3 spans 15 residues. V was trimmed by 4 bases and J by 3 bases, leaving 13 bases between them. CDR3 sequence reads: CSVGQGSIGANVLTF. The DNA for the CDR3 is TGCAGCGTTGGGCAGGGGTCTATTGGGGCCAACGTCCTGACTTTC.

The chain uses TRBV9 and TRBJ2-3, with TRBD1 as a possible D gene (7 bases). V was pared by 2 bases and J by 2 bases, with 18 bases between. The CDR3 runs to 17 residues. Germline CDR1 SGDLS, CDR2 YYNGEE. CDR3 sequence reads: CASSVFAGQPPTDTQYF. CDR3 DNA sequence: TGTGCCAGCAGCGTCTTCGCGGGACAGCCGCCCACAGATACGCAGTATTTT.